This TCR beta chain emerged from a study of shared clonotypes between healthy human individuals. Overall study context: Per donor, CD8 memory used one plate, CD8 naive used two, CD4 memory used three and CD4 naive used three.

As for this clone: This could be a read error, since a much larger clone is one nucleotide away.

Every one of the donors was a Caucasian adult that lived in Nashville, Tennessee. This CDR3 has 12 amino acids. V was pared by 0 bases and J by 3 bases, with 3 bases between. The germline gives CDR1 SGHDT, CDR2 YYEEEE. Sequencing was performed with immunoSEQ multiplex PCR; in TCRdb, only in-frame clones are kept and a portion is missing. This table holds roughly 2 million clones, approximately 95% found once. This receptor was obtained from a man younger than 35 in good health. Material: naive CD4+ T cells sorted from blood. This sample's subset: CD45RA+ positively selected. The chain combines TRBV5-6 with TRBJ1-2; D is ambiguous. DNA for the CDR3: TGTGCCAGCAGCTTGGGTGACTATGGCTACACCTTC. It translates to CASSLGDYGYTF. Drawing the rest from reference TRBV5-6 and TRBJ1-2, the complete variable domain is DAGVTQSPTHLIKTRGQQVTLRCSPKSGHDTVSWYQQALGQGPQFIFQYYEEEERQRGNFPDRFSGHQFPNYSSELNVNALLLGDSALYLCASSLGDYGYTFGSGTRLTVV.